This passage covers 23 T cell receptor beta chains from one sample sequenced in a study of blood T cell repertoires in COVID-19. Produced via immunoSEQ multiplex PCR; TCRdb's table is partial and in-frame only. Among 110,000 to 150,000 clones listed, more than 70% were seen once. The specimen sequenced was PBMCs or T cells enriched from blood (not recorded which). Source of these receptors: a man aged 40-49 years with acute COVID-19.

J is TRBJ1-1 and V is TRBV6-5; no clear D gene. Trimming shortened V by 6 bases and J by 0 bases, and 5 bases separated the two germline ends. The V gene's germline CDR1 is MNHEY and CDR2 SVGAGI. This CDR3 comprises 12 residues. This chain's CDR3 is CASREMNTEAFF. In DNA form, the CDR3 reads TGTGCCAGCAGAGAGATGAACACTGAAGCTTTCTTT.

This clone has a single count. The chain has TRBV7-9 and TRBJ2-7; maybe TRBD2 (5 bases). CDR1 is SEHNR, CDR2 FQNEAQ, per germline (reference sequence). V dropped 4 bases and J dropped 5 bases, with 6 bases sitting between them. The CDR3 spans 11 residues. This CDR3 is CASSSGDEQYF. DNA for the CDR3: TGTGCCAGCAGCTCCGGGGACGAGCAGTACTTC.

The chain has TRBV5-1 and TRBJ1-2; D gene uncertain. Germline V lookup: CDR1 SGHRS, CDR2 YFSETQ. V lost 4 bases, J lost 0 bases, and 10 bases lay in between. The CDR3 loop spans 14 amino acids. The CDR3 bases are TGCGCCAGCAGCAATGGGCCGACTAACTATGGCTACACCTTC. This codes for CASSNGPTNYGYTF. Variable domain in full (rest from reference TRBV5-1 and TRBJ1-2): KAGVTQTPRYLIKTRGQQVTLSCSPISGHRSVSWYQQTPGQGLQFLFEYFSETQRNKGNFPGRFSGRQFSNSRSEMNVSTLELGDSALYLCASSNGPTNYGYTFGSGTRLTVV.

The gene calls are TRBV6-5 and TRBJ1-5; tentative D call: TRBD1 (6 bases). Trimming removed 6 bases from V and 2 bases from J, with 11 bases in between. This CDR3 contains 14 residues. Germline CDR1 MNHEY, CDR2 SVGAGI. The CDR3 DNA is TGTGCCAGCAGGCAACAGGGTGGCAATCAGCCCCAGCATTTT. Its translation is CASRQQGGNQPQHF.

The gene calls are TRBV19 and TRBJ2-1, with TRBD2 identical over 8 bases. V shed 6 bases, J shed 2 bases, and the junction held 12 bases outside the gene matches. Germline V CDR1 and CDR2: LNHDA, SQIVND (reference sequence). CDR3 length equals 17 residues. The CDR3 spells CASSTLHSGTTYNEQFF. The CDR3 DNA sequence: TGTGCCAGTAGCACCCTTCATAGCGGGACCACCTACAATGAGCAGTTCTTC. Full variable domain (missing parts from reference TRBV19 and TRBJ2-1): DGGITQSPKYLFRKEGQNVTLSCEQNLNHDAMYWYRQDPGQGLRLIYYSQIVNDFQKGDIAEGYSVSREKKESFPLTVTSAQKNPTAFYLCASSTLHSGTTYNEQFFGPGTRLTVL.

This clone was seen only once. V usage is TRBV24-1 and J usage is TRBJ2-1; weak D call: TRBD2 (5 bases). V lost 5 bases and J 0 bases, leaving 16 bases between the germline ends. The CDR3 is made up of 17 amino acids. In germline, CDR1 is KGHDR, CDR2 SFDVKD. CDR3: CATSGTSGLLSYNEQFF. In DNA form, the CDR3 reads TGTGCCACCAGTGGAACGAGTGGACTCCTCTCCTACAATGAGCAGTTCTTC.

The chain carries TRBV9 and TRBJ2-1; 7 nucleotides match TRBD2. The germline V gene encodes CDR1 SGDLS and CDR2 YYNGEE. The CDR3 consists of 15 residues. V shed 0 bases, J shed 5 bases, and the junction held 5 bases outside the gene matches. The CDR3 coding sequence is TGTGCCAGCAGCGTAGAGGTTAGCGGGCACAATGAGCAGTTCTTC. Its protein product is CASSVEVSGHNEQFF.

The V and J genes are TRBV6-2 or TRBV6-3 and TRBJ1-2; D not resolved. The CDR3 runs to 12 residues. Germline V gene lookup returns CDR1 MNHEY and CDR2 SVGEGT. The V and J ends lost 5 bases and 2 bases respectively, with 6 bases between them. The CDR3 loop is CASSQRNYGYTF. The CDR3 region has the DNA TGTGCCAGCAGTCAGAGGAACTATGGCTACACCTTC.

J is TRBJ2-7 and V is TRBV5-1; tentatively, D is TRBD1 (6 bases). In germline, CDR1 is SGHRS, CDR2 YFSETQ. V was shortened by 4 bases and J by 0 bases, with 8 bases between the two germline ends. This CDR3 comprises 13 residues. As DNA, the CDR3 is TGCGCCAGCAGCAAGGACAGCTCCTACGAGCAGTACTTC. This gives the protein CASSKDSSYEQYF.

The chain uses TRBV2 and TRBJ1-2; 8 nucleotides agree with TRBD1. V lost 9 bases, J lost 2 bases, and 5 bases stayed unmatched. The CDR3 sequence is 13 residues long. Germline lookup yields CDR1 SNHLY and CDR2 FYNNEI. CDR3 in amino acids: CARQGAFNYGYTF. CDR3 DNA: TGTGCCAGGCAGGGGGCGTTCAACTATGGCTACACCTTC.

This chain joins TRBV11-2 and TRBJ1-1; D remains unclear. The germline V and J ends were trimmed by 1 base and 10 bases, with 7 bases remaining between them. Germline CDR1 and CDR2: SGHAT and FQNNGV. The CDR3 consists of 11 residues. The CDR3 DNA reads as TGTGCCAGCAGCTTAGGTATCGGAGCTTTCTTT. It translates to CASSLGIGAFF.

V and J are TRBV15 and TRBJ1-1; D is ambiguous. This CDR3 has 15 residues. Germline loops: CDR1 LNHNV, CDR2 YYDKDF (reference sequence). The V end was cut by 0 bases, the J end by 3 bases, with 11 bases between. The CDR3 sequence: CATSRDRGWDTEAFF. For the CDR3, the DNA is TGTGCCACCAGCAGAGATCGGGGTTGGGACACTGAAGCTTTCTTT.

The rearrangement uses TRBV6-1 and TRBJ1-6; 7 positions agree with TRBD1. The junction had 5 bases not matched to a gene; V was cut back by 0 bases and J by 9 bases. CDR1 and CDR2 (germline): MNHNS, SASEGT. The CDR3 is made up of 15 amino acids. The CDR3 here is CASSEAEGAGSPLHF. The CDR3 DNA reads TGTGCCAGCAGTGAAGCGGAGGGGGCGGGTTCACCCCTCCACTTT.

V and J are TRBV11-2 and TRBJ1-6; D perhaps matches TRBD1 (6 bases). The CDR3 contains 14 residues. The V gene lost 1 base and the J gene lost 10 bases, with 11 bases spanning the gap. Germline V CDR1 and CDR2: SGHAT, FQNNGV. CDR3: CASSLGGGTSPLHF. The CDR3 DNA reads TGTGCCAGCAGCTTAGGGGGGGGCACATCACCCCTCCACTTT.

A single count supports this clone. The rearrangement joins TRBV6-1 to TRBJ1-1, with 8 bases identical to TRBD1. V trimming: 3 bases; J trimming: 4 bases; junction bases outside the gene matches: 7. Germline loops: CDR1 MNHNS, CDR2 SASEGT. The CDR3 is 15 amino acids. The CDR3 nucleotides read TGTGCCAGCAGTGAGGGCAGGGGGCTGAGCACTGAAGCTTTCTTT. Its translation: CASSEGRGLSTEAFF.

The gene calls are TRBV19 and TRBJ2-7, with D perhaps TRBD2 (6 bases). V lost 3 bases and J lost 1, with 10 bases in between. CDR3 length equals 14 residues. From germline, CDR1 is LNHDA and CDR2 SQIVND (reference sequence). This chain's CDR3 is CASSMWGVSYEQYF. The CDR3 DNA reads as TGTGCCAGTAGTATGTGGGGGGTATCCTACGAGCAGTACTTC. Combining the CDR3 with reference TRBV19 and TRBJ2-7 gives the whole variable domain DGGITQSPKYLFRKEGQNVTLSCEQNLNHDAMYWYRQDPGQGLRLIYYSQIVNDFQKGDIAEGYSVSREKKESFPLTVTSAQKNPTAFYLCASSMWGVSYEQYFGPGTRLTVT.

This rearrangement joins TRBV4-3 to TRBJ1-3; 9 bases map to TRBD1. The germline V gene encodes CDR1 LGHNA and CDR2 YSLEER. V lost 4 bases to trimming and J lost 0 bases; unmatched junction nucleotides: 7. The CDR3 contains 17 residues. DNA for the CDR3: TGCGCCAGCAGCCTTACAGGGGGCGCGAGCTCTGGAAACACCATATATTTT. Amino acid sequence: CASSLTGGASSGNTIYF.

The chain combines TRBV19 with TRBJ2-1; 7 bases line up with TRBD2. This CDR3 has 12 amino acids. Germline CDR1 is LNHDA and CDR2 is SQIVND (reference sequence). After removal of 0 bases from V and 10 bases from J, the junction contained 0 bases not matched to a gene. CDR3 residues: CASSIEGGEQFF. Written as DNA, the CDR3 is TGTGCCAGTAGTATAGAGGGAGGGGAGCAGTTCTTC.

The table lists this clone with a few counts. CDR3: CASSPLGGGYTF. CDR3 coding DNA: TGTGCCAGCAGTCCCCTAGGGGGTGGCTACACCTTC. V and J are TRBV6-6 and TRBJ1-2; a possible D gene is TRBD1 (6 bases). V lost 5 bases, J lost 7 bases, and 11 bases lay in between. This CDR3 contains 12 residues. CDR1 and CDR2 (germline): MNHNY, SVGAGI (reference sequence).

The chain links TRBV15 to TRBJ2-2; tentative D call: TRBD1 (7 bases). In germline, CDR1 is LNHNV, CDR2 YYDKDF (reference sequence). This CDR3 has 18 amino acids. Trimming cost V 3 bases and J 1 base, with 18 bases left between them. The CDR3 DNA sequence: TGTGCCACCAGCAGGAGATTCCAGGGGGACTGGAACACCGGGGAGCTGTTTTTT. Protein sequence: CATSRRFQGDWNTGELFF.

This chain links TRBV4-1 with TRBJ1-1; a weak D match, TRBD1 (5 bases). CDR1 is MGHRA, CDR2 YSYEKL, per germline. V was clipped by 4 bases and J by 4 bases, with 13 bases between them. This CDR3 has 14 amino acids. DNA for the CDR3: TGCGCCAGCAGCCCAGAGTTGGGGGGCACTGAAGCTTTCTTT. Translation: CASSPELGGTEAFF.

The chain carries TRBV6-5 and TRBJ2-5, with 10 bases that match TRBD1. This CDR3 comprises 16 residues. Germline lookup yields CDR1 MNHEY and CDR2 SVGAGI. V shed 0 bases, J shed 5 bases, and the junction held 6 bases outside the gene matches. The CDR3 spells CASSYSTGGVSETQYF. The CDR3 DNA follows: TGTGCCAGCAGTTACTCGACAGGGGGCGTGTCCGAGACCCAGTACTTC.

The chain couples TRBV7-2 to TRBJ1-1; 8 bases are shared with TRBD1. Germline V CDR1 and CDR2: SGHTA, FQGNSA. With 5 bases clipped from V and 3 bases from J, the junction kept 5 bases outside the gene matches. The CDR3 runs to 14 residues. CDR3 sequence: CASSETTGDTEAFF. CDR3 coding DNA: TGTGCCAGCAGCGAAACGACAGGGGACACTGAAGCTTTCTTT.